Below, 28 T cell receptor beta chains from the same sample are listed, as sequenced in a study of T cells in Graves' hyperthyroidism and ophthalmopathy. Amplified TCR beta CDR3 regions came from RNA transcripts. HTBI primers drove first-round RT-PCR of the TCR CDR3. TCRdb analysed the multiplex PCR reads with MiXCR anew, one entry per CDR3 protein. The table includes a few hundred thousand distinct CDR3 sequences, less than 25% detected once. Sequences were obtained from blood. The receptor set was obtained from a man younger than 30 with Graves' hyperthyroidism.

This clonotype was seen many times. This chain connects TRBV20-1 to TRBJ1-1; a possible D gene is TRBD1 (6 bases). Germline lookup yields CDR1 DFQATT and CDR2 SNEGSKA (reference sequence). This CDR3 region has 13 residues. The V end lost 5 bases, the J end lost 4 bases, and 14 bases lay between the germline ends. DNA for the CDR3: TGCAGTGCTCCGGGCAGGGGAGGCACTGAAGCTTTCTTT. Translating it yields CSAPGRGGTEAFF.

This chain uses TRBV20-1 with TRBJ2-7; the match to TRBD1 covers 8 bases. The J segment lost 6 bases and the V segment lost 3 bases, leaving 10 bases of the junction unmatched. CDR1 is DFQATT and CDR2 is SNEGSKA in the germline V gene (reference sequence). This CDR3 is 14 amino acids long. The CDR3 nucleotides are TGCAGTGCTAGCCGGGTGCAGGGGGCTTTCGAGCAGTACTTC. It yields the protein CSASRVQGAFEQYF.

This clonotype was seen just once. The rearrangement links TRBV6-5 to TRBJ1-2, with 12 positions matching TRBD1. Looked up from germline, CDR1 is MNHEY and CDR2 is SVGAGI. The J segment lost 8 bases and the V segment lost 6 bases, leaving 10 bases of the junction unmatched. CDR3 length: 15 residues. The CDR3 loop reads CASRYAGTGGEGYTF. As DNA, the CDR3 is TGTGCCAGCAGATATGCCGGGACAGGGGGCGAGGGCTACACCTTC.

Notes on this clonotype: A single base separates this from a much larger clone, so it may be a read error. The chain links TRBV6-1 to TRBJ1-1, with D perhaps TRBD1 (5 bases). The CDR3 contains 15 residues. The germline V and J ends were trimmed by 10 bases and 2 bases, with 20 bases remaining between them. Germline V gene lookup returns CDR1 MNHNS and CDR2 SASEGT. CDR3 sequence reads: CANRPPGSANTEAFF. The DNA of the CDR3 is TGTGCCAACAGGCCCCCCGGGTCAGCTAACACTGAAGCTTTCTTT.

In this sample, this clonotype turned up many times. The chain links TRBV12-3 or TRBV12-4 to TRBJ2-7; D not resolved. V was pared by 6 bases and J by 5 bases, with 8 bases between. The CDR3 contains 11 residues. CDR3 sequence reads: CASSGSNEQYF. DNA of the CDR3: TGTGCCAGCAGCGGCAGCAACGAGCAGTACTTC.

The chain uses TRBV6-2 or TRBV6-3 and TRBJ2-7; D call uncertain. Germline V gene sequence: CDR1 MNHEY, CDR2 SVGEGT. This CDR3 spans 11 amino acids. The ends were cut back, 8 bases at V and 3 bases at J, with 8 bases in the middle. The CDR3 DNA follows: TGTGCCAGCCAGACTGGCTACGAGCAGTACTTC. This gives the protein CASQTGYEQYF.

This clonotype was seen many times. The V call is TRBV28, the J call TRBJ1-5; weak D call: TRBD1 (5 bases). CDR1 and CDR2 (germline): MDHEN, SYDVKM. The V gene lost 7 bases and the J gene lost 4 bases, with 17 bases spanning the gap. The CDR3 is made up of 15 amino acids. This CDR3 is CASTSPGRVNQPQHF. CDR3 DNA sequence: TGTGCCAGCACCTCCCCGGGACGGGTTAATCAGCCCCAGCATTTT.

This clonotype was counted at least ten times. The CDR3 region has the DNA TGTGCCAGCAGCTACGGGACAGGGGGCAATTCACCCCTCCACTTT. This encodes CASSYGTGGNSPLHF. This sequence joins TRBV12-3 or TRBV12-4 and TRBJ1-6, with 12 bases aligning to TRBD1. The CDR3 consists of 15 residues. The trim removed 6 bases at V and 7 bases at J, leaving 4 bases unmatched.

The chain couples TRBV12-3 or TRBV12-4 to TRBJ2-7; no reliable D call. This CDR3 has 13 residues. The ends were cut back, 3 bases at V and 5 bases at J, with 11 bases in the middle. The CDR3 reads CASSFAEYHEQYF. The CDR3 coding sequence is TGTGCCAGCAGTTTCGCGGAATACCACGAGCAGTACTTC.

To note about this clonotype: A much larger clonotype is one base distant, so this may be a read error. The CDR3 here is CASGNGDEQYF. The CDR3 coding sequence is TGTGCCAGCGGAAATGGGGACGAGCAGTACTTC. The chain is built from TRBV6-1 and TRBJ2-7, with D unresolved. This CDR3 spans 11 amino acids. CDR1 and CDR2 (germline): MNHNS, SASEGT. The V and J ends lost 8 bases and 5 bases respectively, with 10 bases between them.

This clonotype was seen more than once but under ten times. The chain has TRBV4-1 and TRBJ2-7; TRBD2 is a possible D gene (5 bases). The CDR3 is made up of 14 amino acids. Trimming removed 2 bases at V and 4 bases at J, with 12 bases between. CDR1 and CDR2 from the germline V gene are MGHRA and YSYEKL. CDR3 sequence: CASSQTTGEYEQYF. The CDR3 DNA reads TGCGCCAGCAGCCAAACAACCGGGGAGTACGAGCAGTACTTC.

The chain has TRBV6-5 and TRBJ2-6; perhaps D is TRBD1 or TRBD2 (5 bases each). The length of the CDR3 is 17 residues. Germline V gene sequence: CDR1 MNHEY, CDR2 SVGAGI. Trimming cost V 0 bases and J 4 bases, with 13 bases left between them. The CDR3 bases are TGTGCCAGCAGTTACTCCCTCCAGGGCGGGGGGGCCAACGTCCTGACTTTC. Its protein product is CASSYSLQGGGANVLTF.

The chain joins TRBV3-1 to TRBJ2-7; 10 positions match TRBD1. The CDR3 is made up of 17 amino acids. V shed 4 bases, J shed 2 bases, and the junction held 11 bases outside the gene matches. Germline V lookup: CDR1 LGHDT, CDR2 YNNKEL (reference sequence). CDR3 sequence reads: CASSPLAGTGVAYEQYF. The CDR3 DNA reads as TGTGCCAGCAGCCCGCTTGCCGGGACAGGGGTCGCCTACGAGCAGTACTTC.

This clonotype was observed many times. The chain carries TRBV2 and TRBJ1-5; TRBD1 matches 12 bases. The germline CDR1 and CDR2 sequences are SNHLY and FYNNEI. The CDR3 runs to 19 residues. Trimming removed 3 bases from V and 2 bases from J; junction bases left unmatched: 11. The CDR3 bases are TGTGCCAGCAGTGATTATAGGGACAGGGGGCTCATAGGCAATCAGCCCCAGCATTTT. This encodes CASSDYRDRGLIGNQPQHF.

This clonotype was observed at least ten times. This chain uses TRBV6-1 with TRBJ1-5; TRBD1 agrees at 10 bases. Looked up from germline, CDR1 is MNHNS and CDR2 is SASEGT. V trimming: 5 bases; J trimming: 5 bases; junction bases outside the gene matches: 6. The CDR3 loop spans 15 amino acids. This CDR3 is CASSLDRGKDQPQHF. DNA of the CDR3: TGTGCCAGCAGTCTGGACAGGGGGAAGGATCAGCCCCAGCATTTT.

This clonotype was seen ten or more times. V usage is TRBV11-1 and J usage is TRBJ2-5; unclear D gene. Germline lookup yields CDR1 SGHAT and CDR2 FQDESV (reference sequence). Trimming removed 1 base at V and 1 base at J, with 16 bases between. This CDR3 spans 17 amino acids. CDR3 coding DNA: TGTGCCAGCAGCTTAGATGTCTCCAGCAAACTCCAAGAGACCCAGTACTTC. It codes for CASSLDVSSKLQETQYF.

This clonotype has just one count. The chain combines TRBV6-2 or TRBV6-3 with TRBJ2-7; D is ambiguous. This CDR3 is 13 amino acids long. The ends were cut back, 8 bases at V and 0 bases at J, with 11 bases in the middle. The germline V gene has CDR1 MNHEY and CDR2 SVGEGT. CDR3 DNA sequence: TGTGCCAGCCCCGGAGACCTCTCCTACGAGCAGTACTTC. This translates into CASPGDLSYEQYF.

This clonotype was observed many times. This chain joins TRBV19 and TRBJ1-2, with D tentatively TRBD1 (6 bases). Looked up from germline, CDR1 is LNHDA and CDR2 is SQIVND (reference sequence). CDR3 length equals 12 residues. V shed 5 bases and J shed 13 bases, with 17 bases lying between them. Written as DNA, the CDR3 is TGTGCCAGTAGTCAACCCGGGGGCGAAGCCACCTTC. It yields the protein CASSQPGGEATF.

This clonotype was seen a handful of times. The chain has TRBV9 and TRBJ2-7; 14 nucleotides line up with TRBD2. Unmatched junction bases numbered 8, after V lost 4 bases and J lost 5 bases. This CDR3 is built from 16 residues. The V gene's germline CDR1 is SGDLS and CDR2 YYNGEE. DNA for the CDR3: TGTGCCAGCAGCTTAGGGACTAGCGGGGGTACCCACGAGCAGTACTTC. Amino acids: CASSLGTSGGTHEQYF.

This clonotype was seen at least ten times. At one of its ends the junction is not consistent with the germline gene, which may arise from a read error. The V gene is TRBV14, the J gene TRBJ1-1; D is ambiguous. This CDR3 spans 8 amino acids. Germline V CDR1 and CDR2: SGHDN, FVKESK. CDR3 amino acids: CASTQAFF. Here the CDR3 DNA reads TGTGCCAGCACCCAAGCTTTCTTT.

The table lists this clonotype with many counts. The chain's CDR3 is CAWTRGSLNTEAFF. The DNA of the CDR3 is TGTGCCTGGACTAGGGGCAGCCTGAACACTGAAGCTTTCTTT. The V and J genes are TRBV30 and TRBJ1-1; D may be TRBD1 (5 bases). Germline CDR1 and CDR2: GTSNPN and SVGIG (reference sequence). This CDR3 has 14 amino acids. Trimming left V 4 bases short and J 0 bases short, with 12 bases between.

This clonotype was counted many times. J is TRBJ1-5 and V is TRBV10-2; the match to TRBD1 covers 10 bases. Germline trimming cut 6 bases from V and 2 bases from J; bases unmatched to any gene: 13. In germline, CDR1 is WSHSY, CDR2 SAAADI. The length of the CDR3 is 18 residues. The CDR3 loop is CASSSTGTGVRGNQPQHF. The CDR3 bases are TGCGCCAGCAGCTCCACCGGGACAGGGGTTCGGGGCAATCAGCCCCAGCATTTT.

The chain carries TRBV6-5 and TRBJ1-5, with 7 bases matching TRBD1. The V gene end was trimmed by 0 bases and the J gene end by 6 bases; junction bases not matched to a gene: 11. The CDR3 contains 17 residues. In germline, CDR1 is MNHEY, CDR2 SVGAGI. The CDR3 region has the DNA TGTGCCAGCAGTTACTCGGGGCAGGGGGTGCAAACTCAGCCCCAGCATTTT. Translated, it gives CASSYSGQGVQTQPQHF.

This clonotype has ten or more counts. The gene calls are TRBV7-8 and TRBJ1-2, with 7 nucleotides matching TRBD1. Germline CDR1 reads SGHVS; CDR2 reads FQNEAQ. V lost 4 bases and J lost 2; bases outside the gene matches: 10. This CDR3 region has 16 residues. CDR3 residues: CASSSIYRGGNYGYTF. DNA for the CDR3: TGTGCCAGCAGCTCGATATACAGGGGTGGGAACTATGGCTACACCTTC. The whole variable domain, filled in from reference TRBV7-8 and TRBJ1-2, reads GAGVSQSPRYKVAKRGQDVALRCDPISGHVSLFWYQQALGQGPEFLTYFQNEAQLDKSGLPSDRFFAERPEGSVSTLKIQRTQQEDSAVYLCASSSIYRGGNYGYTFGSGTRLTVV.

Only a few counts were recorded for this clonotype. J is TRBJ2-2 and V is TRBV10-2, with D maybe TRBD1 (6 bases). This CDR3 has 17 residues. Germline V lookup: CDR1 WSHSY, CDR2 SAAADI. With 6 bases removed from V and 8 bases from J, the gap between germline ends came to 25 bases. The CDR3 DNA reads as TGCGCCAGCAGCCCCAAGGACAGCAACCCACGGTGGGGGGAGCTGTTTTTT. Protein sequence: CASSPKDSNPRWGELFF.

The rearrangement joins TRBV12-3 or TRBV12-4 to TRBJ1-5; no firm D call. The ends were cut back, 9 bases at V and 1 base at J, with 16 bases in the middle. This CDR3 region has 15 residues. The CDR3 spells CASALSGESNQPQHF. As DNA, the CDR3 is TGTGCCAGTGCCCTGTCGGGTGAGAGCAATCAGCCCCAGCATTTT.

This clonotype was counted once. A much larger clone differs by one base, so this may be a read error. The chain uses TRBV6-5 and TRBJ2-2; D is undetermined. Trimming stripped 4 bases from V and 7 bases from J, with 19 bases between. This CDR3 contains 16 residues. Germline V gives CDR1 MNHEY, CDR2 SVGAGI. CDR3 region: CASSSLGPWGIGELFF. In nucleotides, the CDR3 is TGTGCCAGCAGTTCCCTAGGTCCCTGGGGAATCGGGGAGCTGTTTTTT.

This clonotype has at least ten counts. This chain links TRBV20-1 with TRBJ2-2, with a possible D match to TRBD2 (6 bases). CDR1 DFQATT and CDR2 SNEGSKA come from the germline V gene (reference sequence). The V gene lost 5 bases and the J gene lost 3 bases, with 13 bases spanning the gap. The CDR3 is made up of 14 amino acids. In DNA, the CDR3 is TGCAGTGCTTCAGACGGGGGATACACCGGGGAGCTGTTTTTT. This codes for CSASDGGYTGELFF.